These T cell receptor beta chains were read from a single sample in a study of shared T cell receptors in the human thymus. Produced via immunoSEQ multiplex PCR; TCRdb's table is partial and in-frame only. Of some 640,000 clones listed, approximately 89% were seen once; the top ten hold under 0.01%. The same sample was also studied in work on human thymus T cells.

Sequencing input: thymocytes. The receptors originated from a boy under three years old with a congenital heart defect. Each CDR3 is given with its conserved first and last residue. D genes are given only for firm matches. Where a row states a size, it is once, few, many or the class of an expanded clone; other rows omit it.

J gene: TRBJ2-3
V gene: TRBV6-1
D gene: TRBD2
clone size: once
CDR3 protein: CASSETGTSGFSDTQYF
CDR3 DNA: TGTGCCAGCAGTGAAACGGGTACTAGCGGGTTCTCAGATACGCAGTATTTT

J gene: TRBJ1-2
V gene: TRBV29-1
D gene: TRBD1
clone size: few
CDR3 protein: CSFRTGDYGYTF
CDR3 DNA: TGCAGCTTCCGGACAGGGGACTATGGCTACACCTTC

J gene: TRBJ2-7
V gene: TRBV2
D gene: TRBD1
clone size: NA
CDR3 protein: CASGLGQGAREQYF
CDR3 DNA: TGTGCCAGCGGCCTGGGACAGGGGGCGCGTGAGCAGTACTTC

J gene: TRBJ2-5
V gene: TRBV5-6
D gene: TRBD1
clone size: NA
CDR3 protein: CASSATGEWETQYF
CDR3 DNA: TGTGCCAGCAGTGCTACAGGGGAGTGGGAGACCCAGTACTTC

J gene: TRBJ2-1
V gene: TRBV9
D gene: NA
clone size: once
CDR3 protein: CASSVGPSYNEQFF
CDR3 DNA: TGTGCCAGCAGCGTAGGACCTAGTTACAATGAGCAGTTCTTC

J gene: TRBJ2-5
V gene: TRBV5-1
D gene: TRBD2
clone size: NA
CDR3 protein: CASSLGLAGQETQYF
CDR3 DNA: TGCGCCAGCAGCTTGGGACTAGCGGGGCAAGAGACCCAGTACTTC

J gene: TRBJ2-4
V gene: TRBV4-3
D gene: TRBD2
clone size: NA
CDR3 protein: CASSQGSGVAGGVGAKNIQYF
CDR3 DNA: TGCGCCAGCAGCCAGGGTTCGGGGGTAGCGGGAGGGGTTGGGGCCAAAAACATTCAGTACTTC

J gene: TRBJ2-3
V gene: TRBV4-3
D gene: NA
clone size: NA
CDR3 protein: CASSQGLSFTDTQYF
CDR3 DNA: TGCGCCAGCAGCCAAGGACTGTCCTTCACAGATACGCAGTATTTT

J gene: TRBJ1-5
V gene: TRBV6-1
D gene: NA
clone size: NA
CDR3 protein: CASSGGTYSNQPQHF
CDR3 DNA: TGTGCCAGCAGTGGGGGGACATATAGCAATCAGCCCCAGCATTTT

J gene: TRBJ2-7
V gene: TRBV5-3
D gene: TRBD2
clone size: NA
CDR3 protein: CARSFPRREGAHEQYF
CDR3 DNA: TGTGCCAGAAGCTTCCCCAGACGGGAGGGCGCCCACGAGCAGTACTTC

J gene: TRBJ2-1
V gene: TRBV30
D gene: TRBD2
clone size: NA
CDR3 protein: CAWSVSSGRPKFF
CDR3 DNA: TGTGCCTGGAGTGTTAGTAGCGGGAGACCTAAGTTCTTC

J gene: TRBJ1-4
V gene: TRBV18
D gene: TRBD1
clone size: NA
CDR3 protein: CASSPRRGNEKLFF
CDR3 DNA: TGTGCCAGCTCACCACGCAGGGGGAATGAAAAACTGTTTTTT

J gene: TRBJ1-5
V gene: TRBV27
D gene: NA
clone size: NA
CDR3 protein: CASSALGTTLNQPQHF
CDR3 DNA: TGTGCCAGCAGTGCTCTAGGGACAACACTAAATCAGCCCCAGCATTTT

J gene: TRBJ2-7
V gene: TRBV4-1
D gene: NA
clone size: few
CDR3 protein: CASSQDPLLEQYF
CDR3 DNA: TGCGCCAGCAGCCAAGATCCCCTTCTCGAGCAGTACTTC

J gene: TRBJ1-5
V gene: TRBV7-9
D gene: TRBD1
clone size: NA
CDR3 protein: CASSLGWDSHQPQHF
CDR3 DNA: TGTGCCAGCAGCTTGGGCTGGGACAGCCATCAGCCCCAGCATTTT

J gene: TRBJ2-5
V gene: TRBV4-1
D gene: NA
clone size: NA
CDR3 protein: CASSLKTVETQYF
CDR3 DNA: TGCGCCAGCAGCCTAAAGACTGTAGAGACCCAGTACTTC

J gene: TRBJ2-7
V gene: TRBV5-4
D gene: NA
clone size: NA
CDR3 protein: CASSLWASEANEQYF
CDR3 DNA: TGTGCCAGCAGCTTGTGGGCTAGCGAAGCTAACGAGCAGTACTTC

J gene: TRBJ2-2
V gene: TRBV5-4
D gene: NA
clone size: NA
CDR3 protein: CASSLGQGGSGELFF
CDR3 DNA: TGTGCCAGCAGCCTAGGACAGGGAGGGTCCGGGGAGCTGTTTTTT

J gene: TRBJ1-2
V gene: TRBV6-6
D gene: NA
clone size: once
CDR3 protein: CASDPGGDTNYGYTF
CDR3 DNA: TGTGCCAGCGACCCAGGTGGGGACACTAACTATGGCTACACCTTC

J gene: TRBJ1-1
V gene: TRBV14
D gene: NA
clone size: NA
CDR3 protein: CASSQDSVGLTLMNTEAFF
CDR3 DNA: TGTGCCAGCAGCCAAGATTCTGTGGGCCTCACCTTAATGAACACTGAAGCTTTCTTT

J gene: TRBJ2-1
V gene: TRBV5-1
D gene: NA
clone size: NA
CDR3 protein: CASSLKPPEIADYNEQFF
CDR3 DNA: TGCGCCAGCAGCTTGAAGCCCCCCGAGATAGCGGATTACAATGAGCAGTTCTTC

J gene: TRBJ2-3
V gene: TRBV9
D gene: TRBD2
clone size: NA
CDR3 protein: CASSTPPGLAGEPTDTQYF
CDR3 DNA: TGTGCCAGCAGCACACCCCCGGGACTAGCGGGGGAGCCCACAGATACGCAGTATTTT

J gene: TRBJ2-1
V gene: TRBV27
D gene: NA
clone size: NA
CDR3 protein: CASRTGSRGSYNEQFF
CDR3 DNA: TGTGCCAGCAGGACCGGGTCCAGAGGCTCCTACAATGAGCAGTTCTTC

J gene: TRBJ2-5
V gene: TRBV12-5
D gene: TRBD1
clone size: once
CDR3 protein: CASGLQGDQETQYF
CDR3 DNA: TGTGCTAGTGGTTTGCAGGGGGACCAAGAGACCCAGTACTTC

J gene: TRBJ2-1
V gene: TRBV5-6
D gene: NA
clone size: NA
CDR3 protein: CASSFSTPRYNEQFF
CDR3 DNA: TGTGCCAGCAGCTTTAGCACACCGCGGTACAATGAGCAGTTCTTC

J gene: TRBJ1-5
V gene: TRBV2
D gene: NA
clone size: NA
CDR3 protein: CASSGGHSNQPQHF
CDR3 DNA: TGTGCCAGCAGCGGGGGTCATTCAAATCAGCCCCAGCATTTT

J gene: TRBJ2-7
V gene: TRBV28
D gene: TRBD2
clone size: few
CDR3 protein: CAGGEPNEQYF
CDR3 DNA: TGTGCCGGGGGGGAGCCCAACGAGCAGTACTTC

J gene: TRBJ1-5
V gene: TRBV5-1
D gene: TRBD1
clone size: NA
CDR3 protein: CASSPTAGQGLGQPQHF
CDR3 DNA: TGCGCCAGCAGCCCGACCGCGGGACAGGGTTTGGGTCAGCCCCAGCATTTT

J gene: TRBJ2-3
V gene: TRBV15
D gene: TRBD2
clone size: NA
CDR3 protein: CATSRENMTSGGADTQYF
CDR3 DNA: TGTGCCACCAGCCGAGAAAACATGACTAGCGGGGGCGCAGATACGCAGTATTTT

J gene: TRBJ1-6
V gene: TRBV11-2
D gene: NA
clone size: NA
CDR3 protein: CASSLFSTAVNSPLHF
CDR3 DNA: TGTGCCAGCAGCTTATTTAGTACAGCAGTTAATTCACCCCTCCACTTT

J gene: TRBJ1-5
V gene: TRBV21-1
D gene: NA
clone size: NA
CDR3 protein: CASSKAQDRNQPQHF
CDR3 DNA: TGTGCCAGCAGCAAAGCCCAGGATCGGAATCAGCCCCAGCATTTT

J gene: TRBJ2-7
V gene: TRBV28
D gene: TRBD1
clone size: NA
CDR3 protein: CASRSGTESYEQYF
CDR3 DNA: TGTGCCAGCAGATCCGGGACAGAGTCCTACGAGCAGTACTTC

J gene: TRBJ2-7
V gene: TRBV4-1
D gene: NA
clone size: NA
CDR3 protein: CASSPPYATPYEQYF
CDR3 DNA: TGCGCCAGCAGCCCCCCCTACGCAACCCCCTACGAGCAGTACTTC

J gene: TRBJ1-3
V gene: TRBV12-2
D gene: NA
clone size: few
CDR3 protein: CASRLAQLSSGNTIYF
CDR3 DNA: TGTGCAAGTCGCTTAGCGCAGTTAAGCTCTGGAAACACCATATATTTT

J gene: TRBJ2-5
V gene: TRBV2
D gene: NA
clone size: NA
CDR3 protein: CASILGGRETQYF
CDR3 DNA: TGTGCCAGCATATTGGGGGGGCGGGAGACCCAGTACTTC

J gene: TRBJ1-1
V gene: TRBV5-6
D gene: NA
clone size: NA
CDR3 protein: CASSIHREGGNTEAFF
CDR3 DNA: TGTGCCAGCAGCATCCACAGGGAGGGCGGCAACACTGAAGCTTTCTTT

J gene: TRBJ1-2
V gene: TRBV25-1
D gene: NA
clone size: NA
CDR3 protein: CASTQGQGTGYTF
CDR3 DNA: TGTGCCAGCACACAGGGACAAGGGACTGGCTACACCTTC

J gene: TRBJ1-2
V gene: TRBV13
D gene: NA
clone size: NA
CDR3 protein: CASSFQDYGYTF
CDR3 DNA: TGTGCCAGCAGCTTTCAGGACTATGGCTACACCTTC

J gene: TRBJ2-3
V gene: TRBV11-2
D gene: TRBD2
clone size: NA
CDR3 protein: CASRIGLAGGVGTDTQYF
CDR3 DNA: TGTGCCAGCAGGATCGGACTAGCGGGGGGCGTAGGCACAGATACGCAGTATTTT

J gene: TRBJ2-1
V gene: TRBV5-6
D gene: TRBD2
clone size: NA
CDR3 protein: CASSVGTSSEQFF
CDR3 DNA: TGTGCCAGCAGCGTGGGGACTAGCAGTGAGCAGTTCTTC

J gene: TRBJ2-5
V gene: TRBV5-4
D gene: TRBD2
clone size: NA
CDR3 protein: CASSSGLAGGQYF
CDR3 DNA: TGTGCCAGCAGCTCGGGACTAGCGGGAGGGCAGTACTTC

J gene: TRBJ2-3
V gene: TRBV4-2
D gene: NA
clone size: NA
CDR3 protein: CASSQAPLGIQGKGTDTQYF
CDR3 DNA: TGTGCCAGCAGCCAAGCCCCCTTAGGTATACAGGGTAAGGGCACAGATACGCAGTATTTT

J gene: TRBJ1-5
V gene: TRBV28
D gene: TRBD1
clone size: NA
CDR3 protein: CASSLTRDSSNQPQHF
CDR3 DNA: TGTGCCAGCAGTTTAACCCGGGACAGTAGCAATCAGCCCCAGCATTTT

J gene: TRBJ1-5
V gene: TRBV28
D gene: NA
clone size: NA
CDR3 protein: CASTCLGAESNQPQHF
CDR3 DNA: TGTGCCAGCACCTGTTTAGGGGCGGAAAGCAATCAGCCCCAGCATTTT

J gene: TRBJ2-5
V gene: TRBV7-2
D gene: TRBD2
clone size: NA
CDR3 protein: CASSLGGQETQYF
CDR3 DNA: TGTGCCAGCAGCTTGGGGGGGCAAGAGACCCAGTACTTC

J gene: TRBJ2-7
V gene: TRBV7-9
D gene: NA
clone size: NA
CDR3 protein: CASSYSGFSYEQYF
CDR3 DNA: TGTGCCAGCAGCTATTCCGGGTTCTCCTACGAGCAGTACTTC

J gene: TRBJ2-3
V gene: TRBV13
D gene: TRBD2
clone size: NA
CDR3 protein: CASSHQVAGAPADTQYF
CDR3 DNA: TGTGCCAGCAGCCACCAGGTAGCGGGGGCTCCGGCGGATACGCAGTATTTT

J gene: TRBJ1-2
V gene: TRBV11-2
D gene: TRBD1
clone size: NA
CDR3 protein: CASSYGQGGDGYTF
CDR3 DNA: TGTGCCAGCAGCTACGGACAGGGAGGAGATGGCTACACCTTC

J gene: TRBJ1-6
V gene: TRBV7-3
D gene: NA
clone size: NA
CDR3 protein: CPSAPCPGSPLHF
CDR3 DNA: TGCCCCAGCGCTCCGTGCCCGGGTTCACCCCTCCACTTT

J gene: TRBJ2-3
V gene: TRBV9
D gene: NA
clone size: NA
CDR3 protein: CASSLDRGGTDTQYF
CDR3 DNA: TGTGCCAGCAGCCTCGACAGGGGAGGGACAGATACGCAGTATTTT

J gene: TRBJ2-5
V gene: TRBV20-1
D gene: NA
clone size: once
CDR3 protein: CSATGKETQYF
CDR3 DNA: TGCAGTGCAACAGGGAAAGAGACCCAGTACTTC

J gene: TRBJ2-1
V gene: TRBV5-6
D gene: NA
clone size: once
CDR3 protein: CASSLSWTPEPHNEQFF
CDR3 DNA: TGTGCCAGCAGCTTGTCTTGGACTCCTGAGCCCCACAATGAGCAGTTCTTC

J gene: TRBJ2-3
V gene: TRBV2
D gene: TRBD2
clone size: NA
CDR3 protein: CASSSPGVASGGTDTQYF
CDR3 DNA: TGTGCCAGCAGTTCACCCGGGGTGGCTAGCGGGGGCACAGATACGCAGTATTTT

J gene: TRBJ2-1
V gene: TRBV5-4
D gene: NA
clone size: NA
CDR3 protein: CASSSPAQQGYEQFF
CDR3 DNA: TGTGCCAGCAGCTCACCGGCCCAACAGGGCTATGAGCAGTTCTTC

J gene: TRBJ2-2
V gene: TRBV14
D gene: TRBD1
clone size: once
CDR3 protein: CASRRGQENTGELFF
CDR3 DNA: TGTGCCAGCAGAAGGGGACAGGAGAACACCGGGGAGCTGTTTTTT

J gene: TRBJ1-1
V gene: TRBV28
D gene: NA
clone size: NA
CDR3 protein: CASSLRKPNRDQAFF
CDR3 DNA: TGTGCCAGCAGTTTACGAAAGCCCAACAGGGATCAGGCTTTCTTT

J gene: TRBJ1-1
V gene: TRBV28
D gene: TRBD1
clone size: NA
CDR3 protein: CASSVRGRGTLNTEAFF
CDR3 DNA: TGTGCCAGCAGTGTCAGGGGGCGAGGAACCCTAAATACTGAAGCTTTCTTT